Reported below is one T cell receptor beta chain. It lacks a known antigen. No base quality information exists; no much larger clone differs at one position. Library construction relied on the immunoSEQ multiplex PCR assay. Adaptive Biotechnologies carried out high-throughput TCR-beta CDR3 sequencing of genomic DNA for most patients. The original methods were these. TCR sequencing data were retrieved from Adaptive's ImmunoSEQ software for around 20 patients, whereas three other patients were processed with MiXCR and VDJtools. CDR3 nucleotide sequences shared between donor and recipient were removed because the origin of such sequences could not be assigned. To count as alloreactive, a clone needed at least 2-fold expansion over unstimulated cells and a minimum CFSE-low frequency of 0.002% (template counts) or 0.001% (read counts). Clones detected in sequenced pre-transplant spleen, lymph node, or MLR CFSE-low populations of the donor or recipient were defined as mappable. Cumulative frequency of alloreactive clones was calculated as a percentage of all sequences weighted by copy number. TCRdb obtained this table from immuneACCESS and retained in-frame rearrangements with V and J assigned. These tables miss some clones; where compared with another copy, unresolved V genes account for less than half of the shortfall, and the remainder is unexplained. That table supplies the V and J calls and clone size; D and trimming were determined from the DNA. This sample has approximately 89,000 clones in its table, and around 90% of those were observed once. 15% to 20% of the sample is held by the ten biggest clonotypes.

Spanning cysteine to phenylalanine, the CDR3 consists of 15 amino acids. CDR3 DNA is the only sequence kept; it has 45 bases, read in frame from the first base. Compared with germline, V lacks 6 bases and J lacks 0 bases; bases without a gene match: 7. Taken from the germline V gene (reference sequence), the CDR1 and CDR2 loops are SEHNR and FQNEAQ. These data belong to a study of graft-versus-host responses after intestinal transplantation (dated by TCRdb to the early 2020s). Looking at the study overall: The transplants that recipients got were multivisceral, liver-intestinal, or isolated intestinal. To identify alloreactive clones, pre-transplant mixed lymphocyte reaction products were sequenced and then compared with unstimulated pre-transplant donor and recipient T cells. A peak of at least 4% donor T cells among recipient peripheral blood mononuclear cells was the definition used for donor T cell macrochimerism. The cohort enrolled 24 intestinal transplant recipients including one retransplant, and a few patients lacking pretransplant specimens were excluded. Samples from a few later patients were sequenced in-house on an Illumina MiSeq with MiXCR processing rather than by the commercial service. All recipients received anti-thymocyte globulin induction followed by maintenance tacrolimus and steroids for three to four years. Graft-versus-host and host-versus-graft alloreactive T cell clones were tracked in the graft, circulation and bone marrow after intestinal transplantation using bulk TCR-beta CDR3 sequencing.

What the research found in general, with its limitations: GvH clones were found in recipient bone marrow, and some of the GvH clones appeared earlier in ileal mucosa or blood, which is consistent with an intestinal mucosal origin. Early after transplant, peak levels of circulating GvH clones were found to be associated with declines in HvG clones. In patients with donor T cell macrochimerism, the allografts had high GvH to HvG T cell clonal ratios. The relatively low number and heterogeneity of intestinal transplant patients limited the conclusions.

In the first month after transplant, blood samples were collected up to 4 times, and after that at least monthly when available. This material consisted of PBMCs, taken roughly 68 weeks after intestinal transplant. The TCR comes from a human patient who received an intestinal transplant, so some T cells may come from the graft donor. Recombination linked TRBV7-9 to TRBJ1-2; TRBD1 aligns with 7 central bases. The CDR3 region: CASRPTGTANYGYTF. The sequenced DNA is TGTGCCAGCAGACCAACCGGGACAGCTAACTATGGCTACACCTTC.